This TCR beta chain derives from a study of OX40 agonist ivuxolimab in advanced cancers. Looking at the study overall: A partial response was reached by three patients: one with hepatocellular carcinoma and two with cutaneous melanoma.

Repertoires were generated with immunoSEQ multiplex PCR, while TCRdb's copy carries only in-frame clones and drops some. The sample records roughly 70,000 clones, about 91% being singletons. V was pared by 1 base and J by 6 bases, with 9 bases between. The CDR3 contains 13 residues. The germline V gene encodes CDR1 SGHRS and CDR2 YFSETQ. The input for sequencing was CD4+ or CD8+ T cells sorted from blood, taken in a trial of the OX40 agonist ivuxolimab. The TCR sequence derives from an adult with an advanced solid tumor such as melanoma, head and neck, liver or kidney cancer. The chain is built from TRBV5-1 and TRBJ2-3, with unresolved D. CDR3 nucleotide sequence: TGCGCCAGCAGCTTGAATTTGGCGGATACGCAGTATTTT. This gives the protein CASSLNLADTQYF.